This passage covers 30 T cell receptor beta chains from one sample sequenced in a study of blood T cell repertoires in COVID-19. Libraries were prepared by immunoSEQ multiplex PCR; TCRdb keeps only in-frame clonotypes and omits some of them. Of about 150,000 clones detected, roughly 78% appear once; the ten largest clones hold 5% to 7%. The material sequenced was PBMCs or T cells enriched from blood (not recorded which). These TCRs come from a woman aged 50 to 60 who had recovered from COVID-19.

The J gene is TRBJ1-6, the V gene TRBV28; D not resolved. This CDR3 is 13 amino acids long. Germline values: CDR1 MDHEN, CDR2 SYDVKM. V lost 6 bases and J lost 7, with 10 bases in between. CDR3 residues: CASSLARNSPLHF. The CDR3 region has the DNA TGTGCCAGCAGCCTAGCCCGGAATTCACCCCTCCACTTT.

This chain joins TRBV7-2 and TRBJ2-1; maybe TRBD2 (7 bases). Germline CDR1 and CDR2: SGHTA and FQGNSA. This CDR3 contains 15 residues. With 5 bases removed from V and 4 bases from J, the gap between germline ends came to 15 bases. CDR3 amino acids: CASSLLGGGYNEQFF. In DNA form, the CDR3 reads TGTGCCAGCAGCCTTCTAGGGGGGGGGTACAATGAGCAGTTCTTC.

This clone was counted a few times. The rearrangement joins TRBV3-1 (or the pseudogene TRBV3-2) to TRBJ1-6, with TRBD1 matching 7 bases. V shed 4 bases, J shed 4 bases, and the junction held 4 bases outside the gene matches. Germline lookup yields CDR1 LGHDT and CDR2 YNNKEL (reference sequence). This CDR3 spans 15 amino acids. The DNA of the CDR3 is TGTGCCAGCAGCCCTGGGACAGCGTATAATTCACCCCTCCACTTT. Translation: CASSPGTAYNSPLHF.

Here the CDR3 DNA reads TGTGCCAGCAGCTTCAACAGGGGCGGGCAGTACTTC. Its translation: CASSFNRGGQYF. V usage is TRBV7-2 and J usage is TRBJ2-7; 7 nucleotides match TRBD1. This CDR3 is 12 amino acids long. The V segment lost 3 bases and the J segment 9 bases; nucleotides outside the gene matches: 5. The germline V gene encodes CDR1 SGHTA and CDR2 FQGNSA.

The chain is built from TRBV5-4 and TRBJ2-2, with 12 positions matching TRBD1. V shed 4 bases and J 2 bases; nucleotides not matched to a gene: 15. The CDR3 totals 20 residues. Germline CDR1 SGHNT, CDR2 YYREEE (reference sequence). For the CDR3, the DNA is TGTGCCAGCAGCGATGTTGGGTTTGGGGACAGGGGGCGTAACACCGGGGAGCTGTTTTTT. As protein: CASSDVGFGDRGRNTGELFF.

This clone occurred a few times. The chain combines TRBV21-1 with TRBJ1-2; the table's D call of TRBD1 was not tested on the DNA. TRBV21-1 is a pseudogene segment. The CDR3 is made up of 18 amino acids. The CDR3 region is CASILGGTGESFNYGYTF. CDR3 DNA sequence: TGTGCCAGCATTCTAGGGGGGACAGGGGAATCCTTTAACTATGGCTACACCTTC.

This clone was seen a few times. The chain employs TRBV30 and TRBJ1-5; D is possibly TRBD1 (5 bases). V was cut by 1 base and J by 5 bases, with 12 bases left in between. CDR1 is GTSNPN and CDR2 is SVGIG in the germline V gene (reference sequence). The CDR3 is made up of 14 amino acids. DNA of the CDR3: TGTGCCTGGAGTGGCGGGACGACAGATCAGCCCCAGCATTTT. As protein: CAWSGGTTDQPQHF.

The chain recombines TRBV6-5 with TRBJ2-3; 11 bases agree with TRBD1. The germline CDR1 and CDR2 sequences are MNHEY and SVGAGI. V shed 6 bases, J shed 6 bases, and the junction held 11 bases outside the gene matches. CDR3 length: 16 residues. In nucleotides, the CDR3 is TGTGCCAGCAGCTACGACGCCGGGACAGGGGGGGATACGCAGTATTTT. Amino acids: CASSYDAGTGGDTQYF.

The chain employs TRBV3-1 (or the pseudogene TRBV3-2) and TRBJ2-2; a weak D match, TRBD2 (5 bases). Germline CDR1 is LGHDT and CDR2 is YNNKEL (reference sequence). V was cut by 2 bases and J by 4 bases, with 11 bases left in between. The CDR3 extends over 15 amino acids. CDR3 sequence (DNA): TGTGCCAGCAGCCAACCACCGGGGAGCACCGGGGAGCTGTTTTTT. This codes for CASSQPPGSTGELFF.

CDR3 DNA sequence: TGTGCCAGCGTAGGACAGGCTCCCTACGAGCAGTACTTC. It specifies CASVGQAPYEQYF. The chain recombines TRBV27 with TRBJ2-7, with 7 bases fitting TRBD1. V gave up 8 bases and J gave up 2 bases; unmatched junction bases: 6. The germline V gene encodes CDR1 MNHEY and CDR2 SMNVEV (reference sequence). The CDR3 length is 13 residues.

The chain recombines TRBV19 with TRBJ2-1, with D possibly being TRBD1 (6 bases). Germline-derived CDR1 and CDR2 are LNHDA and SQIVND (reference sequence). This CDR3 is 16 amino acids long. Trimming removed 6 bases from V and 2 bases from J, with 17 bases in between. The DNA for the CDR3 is TGTGCCAGTAGAGGGTTTCAGGGGCGAACCTACAATGAGCAGTTCTTC. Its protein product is CASRGFQGRTYNEQFF. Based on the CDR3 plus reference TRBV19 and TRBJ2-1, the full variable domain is DGGITQSPKYLFRKEGQNVTLSCEQNLNHDAMYWYRQDPGQGLRLIYYSQIVNDFQKGDIAEGYSVSREKKESFPLTVTSAQKNPTAFYLCASRGFQGRTYNEQFFGPGTRLTVL.

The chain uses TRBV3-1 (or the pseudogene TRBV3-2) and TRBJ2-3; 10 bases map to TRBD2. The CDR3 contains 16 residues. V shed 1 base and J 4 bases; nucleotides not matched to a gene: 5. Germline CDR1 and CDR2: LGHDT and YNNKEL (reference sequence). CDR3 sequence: CASSQGSGGAPDTQYF. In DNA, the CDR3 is TGTGCCAGCAGCCAAGGAAGCGGGGGGGCCCCAGATACGCAGTATTTT.

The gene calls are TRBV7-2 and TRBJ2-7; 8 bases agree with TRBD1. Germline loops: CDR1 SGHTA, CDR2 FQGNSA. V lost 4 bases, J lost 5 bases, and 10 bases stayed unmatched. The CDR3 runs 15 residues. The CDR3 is CASSSRGQGTDEQYF. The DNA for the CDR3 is TGTGCCAGCAGCTCGAGAGGACAGGGTACCGACGAGCAGTACTTC.

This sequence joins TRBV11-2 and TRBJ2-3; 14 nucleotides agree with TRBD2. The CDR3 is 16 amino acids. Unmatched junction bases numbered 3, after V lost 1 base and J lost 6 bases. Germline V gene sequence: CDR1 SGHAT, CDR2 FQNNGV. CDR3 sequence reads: CASSLGLAGGQDTQYF. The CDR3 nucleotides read TGTGCCAGCAGCTTAGGACTAGCGGGGGGGCAGGATACGCAGTATTTT.

The CDR3 sequence is CASSQGRGSPLHF. The CDR3 nucleotides are TGTGCCAGCAGCCAAGGCAGGGGATCACCCCTCCACTTT. This chain uses TRBV3-1 (or the pseudogene TRBV3-2) with TRBJ1-6, with TRBD1 as a possible D gene (6 bases). The CDR3 extends over 13 amino acids. The V end lost 1 base, the J end lost 10 bases, and 8 bases lay between the germline ends. Germline CDR1 is LGHDT and CDR2 is YNNKEL (reference sequence).

CDR3 protein: CASSPRGGRSLDTQYF. Written as DNA, the CDR3 is TGCGCCAGCAGTCCTCGTGGAGGGCGATCATTAGATACGCAGTATTTT. The rearrangement uses TRBV23-1 and TRBJ2-3, with D possibly being TRBD2 (6 bases). TRBV23-1 has ORF status, its function being uncertain. There are 16 residues in the CDR3. Between the trimmed V and J ends, which lost 4 bases and 5 bases, there was a span of 19 bases.

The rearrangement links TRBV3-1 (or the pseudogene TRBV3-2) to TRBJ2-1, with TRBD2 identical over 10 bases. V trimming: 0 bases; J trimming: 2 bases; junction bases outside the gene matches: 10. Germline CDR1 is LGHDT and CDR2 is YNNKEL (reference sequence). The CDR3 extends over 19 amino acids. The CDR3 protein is CASSQDPLSGGYTYNEQFF. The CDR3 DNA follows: TGTGCCAGCAGCCAAGATCCACTTAGCGGGGGGTATACCTACAATGAGCAGTTCTTC.

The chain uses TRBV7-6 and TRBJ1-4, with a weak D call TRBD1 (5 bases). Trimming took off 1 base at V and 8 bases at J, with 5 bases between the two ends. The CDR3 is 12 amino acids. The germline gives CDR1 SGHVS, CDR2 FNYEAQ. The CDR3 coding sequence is TGTGCCAGCAGCTTAGAGGGGGAAAAACTGTTTTTT. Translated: CASSLEGEKLFF.

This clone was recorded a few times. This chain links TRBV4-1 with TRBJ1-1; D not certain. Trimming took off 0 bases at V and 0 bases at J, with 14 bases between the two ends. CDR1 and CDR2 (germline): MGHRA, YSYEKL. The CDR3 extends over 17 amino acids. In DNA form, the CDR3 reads TGCGCCAGCAGCCAAGATCGAGGGATTTTGATGAACACTGAAGCTTTCTTT. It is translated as CASSQDRGILMNTEAFF.

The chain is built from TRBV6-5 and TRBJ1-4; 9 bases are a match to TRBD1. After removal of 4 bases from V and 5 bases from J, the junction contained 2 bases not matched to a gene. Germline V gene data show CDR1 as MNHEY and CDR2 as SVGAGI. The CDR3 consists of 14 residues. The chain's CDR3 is CASSLGQGNEKLFF. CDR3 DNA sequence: TGTGCCAGCAGTTTAGGACAGGGGAATGAAAAACTGTTTTTT.

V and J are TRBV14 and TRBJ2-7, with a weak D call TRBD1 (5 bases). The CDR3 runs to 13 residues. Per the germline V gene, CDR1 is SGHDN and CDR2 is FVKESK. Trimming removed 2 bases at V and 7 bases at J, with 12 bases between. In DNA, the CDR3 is TGTGCCAGCAGCCAAAGAAGGGGTCGGGAGCAGTACTTC. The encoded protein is CASSQRRGREQYF.

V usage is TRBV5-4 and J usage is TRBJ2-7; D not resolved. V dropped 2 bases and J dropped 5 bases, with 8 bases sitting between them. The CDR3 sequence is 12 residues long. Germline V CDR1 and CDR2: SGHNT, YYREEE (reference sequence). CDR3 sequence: CASSFVGDEQYF. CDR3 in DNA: TGTGCCAGCAGCTTTGTTGGAGACGAGCAGTACTTC.

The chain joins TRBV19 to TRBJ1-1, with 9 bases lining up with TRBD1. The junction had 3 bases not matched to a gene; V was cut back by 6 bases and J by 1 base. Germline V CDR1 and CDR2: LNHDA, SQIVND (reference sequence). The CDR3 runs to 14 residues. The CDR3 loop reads CASSKGQGNTEAFF. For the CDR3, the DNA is TGTGCCAGTAGCAAGGGACAGGGGAACACTGAAGCTTTCTTT.

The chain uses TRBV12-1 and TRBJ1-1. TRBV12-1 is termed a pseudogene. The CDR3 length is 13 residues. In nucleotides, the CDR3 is TGTGCCAGCAGCTTTGGAGGGAACACTGAAGCTTTCTTT. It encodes CASSFGGNTEAFF.

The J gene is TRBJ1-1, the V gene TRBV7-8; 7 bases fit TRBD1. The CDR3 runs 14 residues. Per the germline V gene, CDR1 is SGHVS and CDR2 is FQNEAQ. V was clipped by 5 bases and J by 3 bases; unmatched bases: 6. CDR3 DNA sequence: TGTGCCAGCAGCCCAGACAGGGACCACACTGAAGCTTTCTTT. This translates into CASSPDRDHTEAFF.

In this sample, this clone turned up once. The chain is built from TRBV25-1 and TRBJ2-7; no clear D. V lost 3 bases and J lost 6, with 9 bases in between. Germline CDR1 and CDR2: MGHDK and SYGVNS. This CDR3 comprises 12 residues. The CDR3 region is CASSENFGEQYF. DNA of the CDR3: TGTGCCAGCAGTGAGAACTTCGGCGAGCAGTACTTC.

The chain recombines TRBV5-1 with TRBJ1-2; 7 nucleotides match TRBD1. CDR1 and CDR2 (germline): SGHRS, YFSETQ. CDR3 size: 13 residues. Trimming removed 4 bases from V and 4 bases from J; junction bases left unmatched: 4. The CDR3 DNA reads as TGCGCCAGCAGCGCCACAGGGGCCTATGGCTACACCTTC. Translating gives CASSATGAYGYTF. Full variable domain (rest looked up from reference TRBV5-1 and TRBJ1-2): KAGVTQTPRYLIKTRGQQVTLSCSPISGHRSVSWYQQTPGQGLQFLFEYFSETQRNKGNFPGRFSGRQFSNSRSEMNVSTLELGDSALYLCASSATGAYGYTFGSGTRLTVV.

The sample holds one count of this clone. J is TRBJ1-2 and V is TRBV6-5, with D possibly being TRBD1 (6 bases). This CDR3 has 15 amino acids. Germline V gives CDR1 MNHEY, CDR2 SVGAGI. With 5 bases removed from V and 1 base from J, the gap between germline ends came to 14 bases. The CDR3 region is CASSTYRVGNYGYTF. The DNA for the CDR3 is TGTGCCAGCAGTACTTACAGGGTCGGTAACTATGGCTACACCTTC.

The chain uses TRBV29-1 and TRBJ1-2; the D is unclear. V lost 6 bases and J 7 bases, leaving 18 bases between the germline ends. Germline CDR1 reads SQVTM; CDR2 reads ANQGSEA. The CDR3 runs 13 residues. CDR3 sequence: CSVTALARGGYTF. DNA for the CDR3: TGCAGCGTGACTGCCCTGGCGAGAGGTGGCTACACCTTC.

CDR3 residues: CAWSQQVNTEAFF. The CDR3 nucleotides are TGTGCCTGGAGCCAACAGGTGAACACTGAAGCTTTCTTT. The V gene is TRBV30, the J gene TRBJ1-1; TRBD1 is a possible D gene (5 bases). Germline loops: CDR1 GTSNPN, CDR2 SVGIG (reference sequence). The CDR3 spans 13 residues. Trimming removed 3 bases at V and 0 bases at J, with 8 bases between.